The rows below give T cell receptor beta chains drawn from one sample of a study of blood T cells in healthy people across ages. Using its own MiXCR run on the 5' RACE reads, TCRdb lists one record per CDR3 protein. The table has about 780,000 distinct CDR3 sequences, about 62% seen once; the top ten hold 25% to 30%. Sequenced material: blood. Receptors were obtained from a man in his thirties or forties in good health. Each CDR3 is given with its conserved first and last residue. Fields, in order: D gene, clone size, J gene, V gene, CDR3 protein, CDR3 DNA. A D gene is named only where the DNA matches it firmly. Clone size is not always given. Where it is, it says once, few, many or a class for expanded clones.

>NA|few|TRBJ2-5|TRBV4-3
CASSPVVWAQETQYF
TGCGCCAGCAGCCCCGTGGTGTGGGCCCAAGAGACCCAGTACTTC
>TRBD2|few|TRBJ2-1|TRBV7-2
CASSRLRGGLDEQFF
TGTGCCAGCAGCCGGTTGCGGGGGGGTTTGGATGAGCAGTTCTTC
>TRBD1|NA|TRBJ2-7|TRBV15
CATSRHRDRGYEQYF
TGTGCCACCAGCAGACACAGGGACAGGGGCTACGAGCAGTACTTC
>NA|few|TRBJ2-7|TRBV28
CASSLRPANPPYEQYF
TGTGCCAGCAGTTTACGGCCGGCCAACCCCCCCTACGAGCAGTACTTC
>NA|NA|TRBJ1-1|TRBV12-3/TRBV12-4
CASSLETPGGNTEAFF
TGTGCCAGCAGTTTGGAAACACCCGGGGGAAACACTGAAGCTTTCTTT
>TRBD2|once|TRBJ2-5|TRBV6-2/TRBV6-3
CASSFPLPAGGQETQYF
TGTGCCAGCAGTTTCCCTTTGCCAGCGGGGGGGCAAGAGACCCAGTACTTC
>TRBD1|NA|TRBJ2-1|TRBV4-3
CASSQDWTGAIYNEQFF
TGCGCCAGCAGCCAAGATTGGACAGGGGCGATCTACAATGAGCAGTTCTTC
>TRBD2|many|TRBJ2-1|TRBV9
CASSPYPGLGASEQFF
TGTGCCAGCAGCCCATACCCGGGACTAGGGGCCAGTGAGCAGTTCTTC
>NA|few|TRBJ2-3|TRBV5-1
CASYDRPPSTDTQYF
TGCGCCAGCTACGACAGGCCCCCTAGCACAGATACGCAGTATTTT
>NA|NA|TRBJ2-7|TRBV6-2/TRBV6-3
CASTQLRTLGVGEQYF
TGTGCCAGCACCCAACTCCGGACCCTAGGGGTTGGCGAGCAGTACTTC
>TRBD1|few|TRBJ2-6|TRBV27
CASSYGTGAGANVLTF
TGTGCCAGCAGTTACGGGACAGGGGCTGGGGCCAACGTCCTGACTTTC
>NA|NA|TRBJ1-3|TRBV15
CATSRDKTSGNTIYF
TGTGCCACCAGCAGAGACAAGACCTCTGGAAACACCATATATTTT
>TRBD2|NA|TRBJ2-7|TRBV5-1
CASRNGLAGGTYEQYF
TGCGCCAGCCGTAACGGACTAGCGGGGGGCACCTACGAGCAGTACTTC
>TRBD1|few|TRBJ2-7|TRBV28
CASRARGTGTYEQYF
TGTGCCAGCAGGGCAAGGGGGACAGGCACCTACGAGCAGTACTTC
>NA|NA|TRBJ2-5|TRBV11-2
CASRGAGPIQETQYF
TGTGCCAGCCGTGGGGCAGGGCCCATCCAAGAGACCCAGTACTTC
>TRBD2|few|TRBJ2-1|TRBV5-1
CASSLLAGGPGSYNEQFF
TGCGCCAGCAGCTTGCTAGCGGGGGGGCCGGGCTCCTACAATGAGCAGTTCTTC
>NA|NA|TRBJ2-7|TRBV28
CASSSQGPYLSYEQYF
TGTGCCAGCAGTTCTCAGGGGCCCTACCTCTCCTACGAGCAGTACTTC
>TRBD1|NA|TRBJ2-1|TRBV2
CARGQGFEQFF
TGTGCCAGAGGACAGGGCTTTGAGCAGTTCTTC
>TRBD1|once|TRBJ1-5|TRBV6-2/TRBV6-3
CASSWTGAPTQPQHF
TGTGCCAGTAGTTGGACAGGGGCTCCGACTCAGCCCCAGCATTTT
>NA|NA|TRBJ1-1|TRBV28
CASSLAYYEAFF
TGTGCCAGCAGTTTAGCTTATTATGAAGCTTTCTTT
>NA|NA|TRBJ1-2|TRBV15
CATSRAPAGSYDYTF
TGTGCCACCAGCAGAGCCCCCGCCGGGAGCTATGACTACACCTTC
>NA|NA|TRBJ2-3|TRBV28
CASSLSRTGVTQYF
TGTGCCAGCAGTTTGTCCAGGACCGGCGTTACGCAGTATTTT
>NA|few|TRBJ2-7|TRBV10-3
CAISESPGYEQYF
TGTGCCATCAGTGAGTCGCCGGGCTACGAGCAGTACTTC
>TRBD2|few|TRBJ2-3|TRBV4-3
CASSQDKLAGTDTQYF
TGCGCCAGCAGCCAAGATAAACTAGCGGGGACAGATACGCAGTATTTT
>TRBD1|NA|TRBJ1-6|TRBV5-1
CASSLTEGAGNSPLHF
TGCGCCAGCAGCTTAACAGAGGGGGCCGGGAATTCACCCCTCCACTTT
>NA|NA|TRBJ1-5|TRBV12-3/TRBV12-4
CASSWLAGRKAQPQHF
TGTGCCAGCAGTTGGCTTGCAGGAAGGAAGGCTCAGCCCCAGCATTTT
>NA|NA|TRBJ2-5|TRBV3-1
CASSQEYGQETQYF
TGTGCCAGCAGCCAAGAGTACGGACAAGAGACCCAGTACTTC
>TRBD2|NA|TRBJ2-5|TRBV20-1
CSATAMGLAGGPSLKTQYF
TGCAGTGCTACCGCGATGGGACTAGCGGGGGGGCCTTCTTTGAAGACCCAGTACTTC
>TRBD2|NA|TRBJ2-1|TRBV20-1
CSARDLLGGENNEQFF
TGCAGTGCTAGAGATCTCTTGGGGGGGGAAAACAATGAGCAGTTCTTC
>TRBD1|NA|TRBJ2-7|TRBV7-2
CASSFETGAGYEQYF
TGTGCCAGCAGCTTTGAGACAGGGGCGGGGTACGAGCAGTACTTC
>TRBD2|NA|TRBJ2-5|TRBV20-1
CSAIAGVETQYF
TGCAGTGCTATAGCGGGGGTGGAGACCCAGTACTTC
>NA|NA|TRBJ2-5|TRBV28
CASTERRIGETQYF
TGTGCCAGCACCGAAAGGCGGATTGGTGAGACCCAGTACTTC
>TRBD2|NA|TRBJ2-1|TRBV7-2
CASSLVRAGGLDEQFF
TGTGCCAGCAGCTTAGTTCGAGCGGGGGGCCTGGATGAGCAGTTCTTC
>NA|NA|TRBJ1-5|TRBV29-1
CSVASRLNQPQHF
TGCAGCGTTGCCAGTCGTCTCAATCAGCCCCAGCATTTT
>NA|NA|TRBJ1-4|TRBV4-2
CASSQDYSAEKLFF
TGTGCCAGCAGCCAAGATTACTCGGCTGAAAAACTGTTTTTT
>NA|NA|TRBJ2-7|TRBV10-3
CAISDPGPLEQYF
TGTGCCATCAGTGACCCGGGCCCCCTCGAGCAGTACTTC
>NA|once|TRBJ2-7|TRBV20-1
CSARDQQGNNYEQYF
TGCAGTGCTAGAGATCAACAGGGTAATAACTACGAGCAGTACTTC
>NA|NA|TRBJ1-2|TRBV7-3
CASSPIGAPQVDTF
TGTGCCAGCAGCCCTATAGGCGCCCCTCAGGTTGACACCTTC
>NA|NA|TRBJ1-4|TRBV7-4
CASTYLATNEKLFF
TGTGCCAGCACCTACCTTGCAACTAATGAAAAACTGTTTTTT
>NA|NA|TRBJ2-3|TRBV7-6
CASSAGWQSDTQYF
TGTGCCAGCAGCGCAGGTTGGCAGTCAGATACGCAGTATTTT
>NA|few|TRBJ2-1|TRBV3-1
CASSQDSGSYNEQFF
TGTGCCAGCAGCCAAGATTCTGGTTCCTACAATGAGCAGTTCTTC
>NA|NA|TRBJ1-2|TRBV25-1
CAGSEELNYGYTF
TGTGCCGGCAGTGAAGAACTTAACTATGGCTACACCTTC
>NA|few|TRBJ2-3|TRBV6-6
CASSYSPSGHSTDTQYF
TGTGCCAGCAGTTACTCGCCCAGCGGGCATAGCACAGATACGCAGTATTTT
>TRBD1|once|TRBJ2-3|TRBV6-5
CASSWDRLTDTQYF
TGTGCCAGCAGCTGGGACAGACTCACAGATACGCAGTATTTT
>NA|NA|TRBJ2-1|TRBV4-3
CASSQDMTASWNEQFF
TGCGCCAGCAGCCAAGATATGACCGCGTCCTGGAATGAGCAGTTCTTC
>NA|NA|TRBJ2-1|TRBV5-1
CASSSRDSITNEQFF
TGCGCCAGCAGCTCGCGGGACAGCATAACCAATGAGCAGTTCTTC
>NA|NA|TRBJ1-2|TRBV12-3/TRBV12-4
CASSPDVSYGYTF
TGTGCCAGCAGCCCGGACGTAAGCTATGGCTACACCTTC
>NA|few|TRBJ2-7|TRBV5-5
CASSLEGEGPRSYEQYF
TGTGCCAGCAGCTTGGAGGGTGAGGGACCCCGCTCCTACGAGCAGTACTTC
>NA|NA|TRBJ1-2|TRBV6-2/TRBV6-3
CASTSYDVYYGYTF
TGTGCCAGCACCTCTTACGACGTCTACTATGGCTACACCTTC
>TRBD1|NA|TRBJ1-4|TRBV15
CATSRDTGVPKLFF
TGTGCCACCAGCAGAGATACAGGGGTCCCAAAACTGTTTTTT
>NA|few|TRBJ1-2|TRBV7-6
CASSPGTLGGYTF
TGTGCCAGCAGCCCCGGCACTTTGGGAGGCTACACCTTC
>NA|NA|TRBJ2-1|TRBV9
CASSVAAKTYNEQFF
TGTGCCAGCAGCGTAGCTGCGAAGACCTACAATGAGCAGTTCTTC
>TRBD1|NA|TRBJ1-5|TRBV28
CASSPPGQGAFKGNQPQHF
TGTGCCAGCAGTCCCCCGGGACAGGGGGCATTTAAGGGCAATCAGCCCCAGCATTTT